This T cell receptor (beta chain) was captured by sequencing in a study of blood T cell repertoires in COVID-19. At the level of the study: PBMCs, B-cell-depleted T cells, or T cells provided the cDNA or gDNA that made up the material.

The protocol was immunoSEQ multiplex PCR, while the TCRdb copy is restricted to in-frame clones and leaves out a portion. The sample contains 95,000 to 150,000 clones, around 84% of which appear only once. CDR1 SNHLY and CDR2 FYNNEI come from the germline V gene. V shed 1 base and J shed 1 base, with 7 bases lying between them. CDR3 length: 14 residues. Recruitment covered 20 to 25 US areas and drew participants whose ages spanned about 18 to 89 years. Participants reported their clinical history, and cohort assignment relied on those reports. Before being deemed recovered, Cohort 3 donors had two negative PCRs, clearance, or symptom resolution.

V is TRBV2 and J is TRBJ1-1, with D hard to call. What was sequenced was PBMCs or T cells enriched from blood (not recorded which). This TCR was sampled from a woman in her twenties or thirties who had recovered from COVID-19. CDR3 loop: CASSEETPNTEAFF. CDR3 nucleotides: TGTGCCAGCAGTGAAGAGACACCGAACACTGAAGCTTTCTTT. Supplemented by reference TRBV2 and TRBJ1-1, the full variable domain reads EPEVTQTPSHQVTQMGQEVILRCVPISNHLYFYWYRQILGQKVEFLVSFYNNEISEKSEIFDDQFSVERPDGSNFTLKIRSTKLEDSAMYFCASSEETPNTEAFFGQGTRLTVV.